This passage covers 25 T cell receptor beta chains from one sample sequenced in a study of human T cells and chemical hapten exposure. Time point given: pre-sensitization, week 0. Treatment indicated: therapeutic diphenylcyclopropenone sensitization with weekly scalp DPC. From the RACE reads, TCRdb called clonotypes with MiXCR, one entry per CDR3 protein. This table has 380,000 or so distinct CDR3 sequences, about 5.4% appearing once. The material was whole blood, obtained in connection with sensitization to the hapten diphenylcyclopropenone (DPC). The source is a woman aged 18-29 years with alopecia areata. Some clones in this sample may be carry-over from other donors' samples.

The sample holds a few counts of this clonotype. The V call is TRBV7-9, the J call TRBJ1-6; D is unclear. V gave up 3 bases and J gave up 7 bases, with 7 bases separating them. Germline values: CDR1 SEHNR, CDR2 FQNEAQ (reference sequence). The CDR3 length is 13 residues. The CDR3 spells CASSLDMNSPLHF. For the CDR3, the DNA is TGTGCCAGCAGCTTGGATATGAATTCACCCCTCCACTTT.

On this clonotype: This may arise from a read error, as a much more abundant clone is one base away. This chain uses TRBV7-2 with TRBJ1-1, with 8 positions matching TRBD1. The CDR3 runs 14 residues. CDR1 and CDR2 (germline): SGHTA, FQGNSA. In nucleotides, the CDR3 is TGTGTCAGCAGCGGATCGACAGGGGTCGGGGAAGCTTTCTTT. Amino acid sequence: CVSSGSTGVGEAFF.

V is TRBV7-2 and J is TRBJ2-6; 7 bases fit TRBD1. Unmatched junction bases numbered 10, after V lost 5 bases and J lost 0 bases. CDR3 length equals 18 residues. Germline V gene lookup returns CDR1 SGHTA and CDR2 FQGNSA. The CDR3, as DNA: TGTGCCAGCAGCGCAAAGGGACAGCGGAGCTCTGGGGCCAACGTCCTGACTTTC. Its protein is CASSAKGQRSSGANVLTF. Supplemented by reference TRBV7-2 and TRBJ2-6, the full variable domain reads GAGVSQSPSNKVTEKGKDVELRCDPISGHTALYWYRQSLGQGLEFLIYFQGNSAPDKSGLPSDRFSAERTGGSVSTLTIQRTQQEDSAVYLCASSAKGQRSSGANVLTFGAGSRLTVL.

At least ten counts were recorded for this clonotype. In DNA, the CDR3 is TGCGCCAGCAGCCACGCCTTGACAGGAGAAAATGAAAAACTGTTTTTT. This codes for CASSHALTGENEKLFF. The rearrangement uses TRBV4-3 and TRBJ1-4, with D maybe TRBD1 (6 bases). CDR3 size: 16 residues. V was cut by 3 bases and J by 5 bases, with 16 bases left in between. Germline assignment: CDR1 LGHNA and CDR2 YSLEER.

There are a few counts of this clonotype. CDR3 sequence: CSAMAGGDEKLFF. DNA of the CDR3: TGCAGTGCCATGGCCGGAGGCGATGAAAAACTGTTTTTT. The chain joins TRBV20-1 to TRBJ1-4; D ambiguous. CDR3 length equals 13 residues. V was pared by 6 bases and J by 6 bases, with 14 bases between. Per the germline V gene, CDR1 is DFQATT and CDR2 is SNEGSKA (reference sequence).

This clonotype occurred a few times. The chain couples TRBV12-3 or TRBV12-4 to TRBJ2-1; 9 bases line up with TRBD1. V shed 3 bases and J 8 bases; nucleotides not matched to a gene: 8. CDR3 length: 15 amino acids. CDR3 loop: CASSFTDRGKDEQFF. The CDR3 nucleotides are TGTGCCAGCAGTTTTACAGACAGGGGGAAGGATGAGCAGTTCTTC.

This clonotype came up many times. The chain links TRBV29-1 to TRBJ2-5, with 13 nucleotides matching TRBD2. The germline gives CDR1 SQVTM, CDR2 ANQGSEA. CDR3 length: 14 residues. Trimming at V came to 4 bases and at J to 2 bases, leaving 1 base not matched to a gene. In DNA, the CDR3 is TGCAGCGTTGGACTAGCGGGGGGACAAGAGACCCAGTACTTC. This translates into CSVGLAGGQETQYF. The whole variable domain, remainder taken from reference TRBV29-1 and TRBJ2-5, is SAVISQKPSRDICQRGTSLTIQCQVDSQVTMMFWYRQQPGQSLTLIATANQGSEATYESGFVIDKFPISRPNLTFSTLTVSNMSPEDSSIYLCSVGLAGGQETQYFGPGTRLLVL.

This clonotype was detected a few times. V is TRBV6-5 and J is TRBJ1-1; D call uncertain. CDR1 and CDR2 (germline): MNHEY, SVGAGI. Trimming took off 0 bases at V and 2 bases at J, with 10 bases between the two ends. The CDR3 is 15 residues long. CDR3 DNA sequence: TGTGCCAGCAGTTACTCGAAGGGTATAAACACTGAAGCTTTCTTT. Its protein is CASSYSKGINTEAFF.

This clonotype was counted ten times or more. The chain links TRBV10-3 to TRBJ2-7; D gene ambiguous. Trimming shortened V by 0 bases and J by 9 bases, and 12 bases separated the two germline ends. Looked up from germline, CDR1 is ENHRY and CDR2 is SYGVKD. This CDR3 comprises 13 residues. In DNA form, the CDR3 reads TGTGCCATCAGTGAGTCTGGCATGCCAGGGCAGTACTTC. Translated: CAISESGMPGQYF.

This clonotype was seen ten or more times. V usage is TRBV6-5 and J usage is TRBJ1-3; D call uncertain. Per the germline V gene, CDR1 is MNHEY and CDR2 is SVGAGI. There are 12 residues in the CDR3. V was cut by 7 bases and J by 0 bases, with 4 bases left in between. CDR3 sequence (DNA): TGTGCCAGCACGGGCTCTGGAAACACCATATATTTT. Its protein is CASTGSGNTIYF.

This clonotype was observed at least ten times. This chain joins TRBV20-1 and TRBJ2-7; no clear D. V gave up 1 base and J gave up 4 bases, with 11 bases separating them. The CDR3 loop spans 13 amino acids. Germline V lookup: CDR1 DFQATT, CDR2 SNEGSKA (reference sequence). The DNA for the CDR3 is TGCAGTGCTAGAGCGGAAAGCTCATACGAGCAGTACTTC. As protein: CSARAESSYEQYF.

This clonotype was counted ten times or more. The chain uses TRBV7-8 and TRBJ1-1, with no clear D. Trimming pared 5 bases from V and 3 bases from J, leaving 13 bases between. The CDR3 covers 14 residues. From germline, CDR1 is SGHVS and CDR2 FQNEAQ. This CDR3 reads CASSPNPVDTEAFF. The CDR3 DNA follows: TGTGCCAGCAGCCCGAACCCCGTGGACACTGAAGCTTTCTTT.

This clonotype was observed a handful of times. The chain uses TRBV7-2 and TRBJ2-5, with 9 bases matching TRBD2. J was trimmed by 2 bases and V by 5 bases; bases with no gene match: 6. The CDR3 runs 15 residues. CDR1 is SGHTA and CDR2 is FQGNSA in the germline V gene. The CDR3 coding sequence is TGTGCCAGCAGCCCGACTAGCGGATATCAAGAGACCCAGTACTTC. It translates to CASSPTSGYQETQYF.

This clonotype has ten or more counts. The chain employs TRBV5-1 and TRBJ2-7; D is uncertain. CDR3 size: 13 residues. The V gene lost 0 bases and the J gene lost 7 bases, with 11 bases spanning the gap. Germline CDR1 and CDR2: SGHRS and YFSETQ. The CDR3 DNA is TGCGCCAGCAGCTTGGGTTTTGATGAGGAGCAGTACTTC. As protein: CASSLGFDEEQYF.

The sample holds many counts of this clonotype. The chain employs TRBV7-2 and TRBJ1-6; 7 bases line up with TRBD1. V lost 5 bases to trimming and J lost 12 bases; unmatched junction nucleotides: 4. This CDR3 region has 12 residues. Germline CDR1 and CDR2: SGHTA and FQGNSA. CDR3 amino acids: CASSQQGKPLHF. CDR3 nucleotide sequence: TGTGCCAGCAGCCAACAGGGGAAACCCCTCCACTTT.

This clonotype has a single count. This may come from a read error, since a much larger clone is one base off. The chain is built from TRBV20-1 and TRBJ1-5; TRBD1 matches at 10 bases. CDR3 length: 13 residues. Germline values: CDR1 DFQATT, CDR2 SNEGSKA (reference sequence). The CDR3 nucleotides are TGCAGTGCTGGCGGGACAGGGGATCAGTCCCAGCATTTT. Translating gives CSAGGTGDQSQHF.

The sample holds many counts of this clonotype. The chain couples TRBV3-1 to TRBJ2-1, with 8 bases lining up with TRBD1. CDR3 length equals 16 residues. In germline, CDR1 is LGHDT, CDR2 YNNKEL (reference sequence). V lost 1 base to trimming and J lost 4 bases; unmatched junction nucleotides: 6. For the CDR3, the DNA is TGTGCCAGCAGCCAAGTCGGGACAGGTCATTACAATGAGCAGTTCTTC. Translated: CASSQVGTGHYNEQFF.

This clonotype came up a few times. V gene TRBV3-1 combines with J gene TRBJ2-3, with TRBD1 matching over 7 bases. This CDR3 has 16 amino acids. Per germline, CDR1 LGHDT and CDR2 YNNKEL (reference sequence). The V and J ends lost 0 bases and 1 base, in that order; junction bases with no gene match: 4. The CDR3 region has the DNA TGTGCCAGCAGCCAAGAACCTGACAGGGGCACAGATACGCAGTATTTT. It codes for CASSQEPDRGTDTQYF.

Note on this clonotype: This sequence may be a read error, since a much larger clone differs from it by one base. V and J are TRBV20-1 and TRBJ2-1; D gene uncertain. Germline V gene lookup returns CDR1 DFQATT and CDR2 SNEGSKA (reference sequence). The CDR3 is made up of 18 amino acids. V was trimmed by 1 base and J by 0 bases, leaving 19 bases between them. CDR3: CSARVPGSADRSYNEQFF. The DNA of the CDR3 is TGCAGTGCTAGAGTTCCGGGCAGCGCCGACCGCTCCTACAATGAGCAGTTCTTC.

Only a few counts were recorded for this clonotype. The V call is TRBV28, the J call TRBJ1-1, with TRBD1 matching 9 bases. CDR1 is MDHEN, CDR2 SYDVKM, per germline. This CDR3 has 13 amino acids. Unmatched junction bases numbered 9, after V lost 8 bases and J lost 8 bases. CDR3 in DNA: TGTGCCAGCGGGGGACAGGGAATCCGCGAAGCTTTCTTT. Translated: CASGGQGIREAFF.

The V call is TRBV20-1, the J call TRBJ1-1; D call uncertain. Germline V gives CDR1 DFQATT, CDR2 SNEGSKA (reference sequence). Deletions cut 3 bases from V and 2 bases from J, with 10 bases between. CDR3 length: 13 residues. The CDR3 DNA reads as TGCAGTGCTAGTCGGACGGATAACACTGAAGCTTTCTTT. Translating gives CSASRTDNTEAFF.

This clonotype was counted ten times or more. The chain is built from TRBV12-3 or TRBV12-4 and TRBJ1-3; a possible D gene is TRBD1 (5 bases). The CDR3 totals 15 residues. V was clipped by 7 bases and J by 2 bases, with 15 bases between them. CDR3 bases: TGTGCCAGCATCAATCAAGACAGCGCTGGAAACACCATATATTTT. Amino acid sequence: CASINQDSAGNTIYF.

This clonotype occurred a few times. V gene TRBV5-1 combines with J gene TRBJ1-6, with TRBD1 matching over 8 bases. The CDR3 is made up of 15 amino acids. The junction had 2 bases not matched to a gene; V was cut back by 2 bases and J by 4 bases. Per the germline V gene, CDR1 is SGHRS and CDR2 is YFSETQ. The CDR3, as DNA: TGCGCCAGCAGCTTCCGGGACAGGTATAATTCACCCCTCCACTTT. Amino acid sequence: CASSFRDRYNSPLHF.

This clonotype showed up many times. The chain has TRBV20-1 and TRBJ1-1; D is possibly TRBD1 (5 bases). The germline V gene encodes CDR1 DFQATT and CDR2 SNEGSKA (reference sequence). The V end lost 3 bases, the J end lost 4 bases, and 15 bases lay between the germline ends. The CDR3 loop spans 14 amino acids. CDR3 DNA sequence: TGCAGTGCTAGGAGAGGCGGGGCCCGCACTGAAGCTTTCTTT. It specifies CSARRGGARTEAFF.

This clonotype was seen ten or more times. V and J are TRBV6-5 and TRBJ2-3, with 7 bases matching TRBD1. The junction had 12 bases not matched to a gene; V was cut back by 6 bases and J by 3 bases. This CDR3 region has 16 residues. Germline V gives CDR1 MNHEY, CDR2 SVGAGI. The CDR3 here is CASRYGRQGETDTQYF. The DNA for the CDR3 is TGTGCCAGCAGGTACGGAAGACAGGGAGAAACAGATACGCAGTATTTT.